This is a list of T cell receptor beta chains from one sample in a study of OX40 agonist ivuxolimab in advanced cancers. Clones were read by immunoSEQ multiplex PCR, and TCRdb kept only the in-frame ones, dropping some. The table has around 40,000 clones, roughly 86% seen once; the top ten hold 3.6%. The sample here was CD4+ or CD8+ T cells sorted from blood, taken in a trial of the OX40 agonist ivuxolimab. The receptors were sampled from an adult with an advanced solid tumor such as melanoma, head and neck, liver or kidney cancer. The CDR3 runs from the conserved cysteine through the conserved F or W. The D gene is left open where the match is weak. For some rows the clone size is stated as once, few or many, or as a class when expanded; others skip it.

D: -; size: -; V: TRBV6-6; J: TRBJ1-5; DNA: TGTGCCAGCAGCGTAAACGGGGTAAATCAGCCCCAGCATTTT; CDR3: CASSVNGVNQPQHF
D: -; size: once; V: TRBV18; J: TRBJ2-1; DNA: TGTGCCAGCTCACCACAGGGGCGGAATGAGCAGTTCTTC; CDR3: CASSPQGRNEQFF
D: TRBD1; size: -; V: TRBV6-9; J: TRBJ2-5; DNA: TGTGCCAGCAGGCAAGACAGGGGCCAAGAGACCCAGTACTTC; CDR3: CASRQDRGQETQYF
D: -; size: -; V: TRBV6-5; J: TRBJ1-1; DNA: TGTGCCAGCAGTACTTACGGCTCGATGAACACTGAAGCTTTCTTT; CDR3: CASSTYGSMNTEAFF
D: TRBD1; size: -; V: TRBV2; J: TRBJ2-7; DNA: TGTGCCAGCAGCTTGGGACAGGGGGTTTTCTACGAGCAGTACTTC; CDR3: CASSLGQGVFYEQYF
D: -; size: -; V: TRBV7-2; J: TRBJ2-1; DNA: TGTGCCAGCAGCTCTGTGGGTGACAATGAGCAGTTCTTC; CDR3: CASSSVGDNEQFF
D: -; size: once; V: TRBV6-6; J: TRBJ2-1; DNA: TGTGCCAGCAGTTACTCGATTGGGACATTTGAGCAGTTCTTC; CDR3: CASSYSIGTFEQFF
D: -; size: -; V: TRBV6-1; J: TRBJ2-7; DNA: TGTGCCAGCAGTGTTAGCTATGGGACTTACGAGCAGTACTTC; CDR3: CASSVSYGTYEQYF
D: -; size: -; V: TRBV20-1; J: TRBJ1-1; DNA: TGCAGTGCCGAGTTGGGCCCCGAAGCTTTCTTT; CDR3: CSAELGPEAFF
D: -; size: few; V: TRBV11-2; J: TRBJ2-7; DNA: TGTGCCAGCAGCCTAACCTACGAGCAGTACTTC; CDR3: CASSLTYEQYF
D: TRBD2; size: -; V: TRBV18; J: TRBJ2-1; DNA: TGTGCCAGCTCCCTCGGGGGGGGTAGCGATGAGCAGTTCTTC; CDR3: CASSLGGGSDEQFF
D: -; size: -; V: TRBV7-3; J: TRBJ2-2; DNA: TGTGCCAGCAGCTTAAGCGCTCCCGGGGAGCTGTTTTTT; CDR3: CASSLSAPGELFF
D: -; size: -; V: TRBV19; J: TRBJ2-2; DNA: TGTGCCAGTAGTATTACCGGCGGAGCCAGGGAGCTGTTTTTT; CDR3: CASSITGGARELFF
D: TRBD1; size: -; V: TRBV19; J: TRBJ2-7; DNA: TGTGCCAGTACCCCGGGCGTGTTGAGACAGGGCCGCATCTACGAGCAGTACTTC; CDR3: CASTPGVLRQGRIYEQYF
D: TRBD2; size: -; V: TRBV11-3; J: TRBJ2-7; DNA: TGTGCCAGCAGCGATTACCGGGGGGACCCCTTCTACGAGCAGTACTTC; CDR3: CASSDYRGDPFYEQYF
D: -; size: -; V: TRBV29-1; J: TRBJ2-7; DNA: TGCAGCGTGGGGGAACGCGAGCAGTACTTC; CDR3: CSVGEREQYF
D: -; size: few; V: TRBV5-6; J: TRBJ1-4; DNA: TGTGCCAGCAGCTTCAGGGGATCTGCAACTAATGAAAAACTGTTTTTT; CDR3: CASSFRGSATNEKLFF
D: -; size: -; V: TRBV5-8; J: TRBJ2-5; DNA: TGTGCCAGCAGCTTGGGGGTGGCCAGAGAGACCCAGTACTTC; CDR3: CASSLGVARETQYF
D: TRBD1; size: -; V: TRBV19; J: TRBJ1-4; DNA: TGTGCCAGTACCAAATTGCCAGGGACAGGGGATGAAAAACTGTTTTTT; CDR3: CASTKLPGTGDEKLFF
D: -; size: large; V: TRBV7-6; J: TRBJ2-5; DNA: TGTGCCAGCAGCCGAGGGAGGCAAGAGACCCAGTACTTC; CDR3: CASSRGRQETQYF
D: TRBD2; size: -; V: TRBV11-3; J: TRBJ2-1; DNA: TGTGCCAGCTCCAAGGCGGGAGTGGGGCAGTTCTTC; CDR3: CASSKAGVGQFF
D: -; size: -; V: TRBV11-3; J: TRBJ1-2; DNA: TGTGCCAGCAGCTTAAACAGGGAGGGACCCTATGGCTACACCTTC; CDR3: CASSLNREGPYGYTF
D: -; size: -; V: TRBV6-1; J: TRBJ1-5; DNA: TGTGCCAGCAGTGGGTCGGCGGGGGGGAGTCAGCCCCAGCATTTT; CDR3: CASSGSAGGSQPQHF
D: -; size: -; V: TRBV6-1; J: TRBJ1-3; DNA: TGTGCCAGCAGGCGAGATGGAAACACCATATATTTT; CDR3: CASRRDGNTIYF
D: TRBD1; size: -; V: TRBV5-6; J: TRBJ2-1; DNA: TGTGCCAGCAACTCAGGTCAGGGACAGGGGTGGGTTGAGCAGTTCTTC; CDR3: CASNSGQGQGWVEQFF
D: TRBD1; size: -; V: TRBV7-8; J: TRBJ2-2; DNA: TGTGCCAGCAGCACCCGGGGACAGGGGAGTCCCGGGGAGCTGTTTTTT; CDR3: CASSTRGQGSPGELFF
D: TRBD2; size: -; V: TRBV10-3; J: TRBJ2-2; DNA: TGTGCCATCGATTCGGCTAGCGGGAGGACTGGCACCGGGGAGCTGTTTTTT; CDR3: CAIDSASGRTGTGELFF